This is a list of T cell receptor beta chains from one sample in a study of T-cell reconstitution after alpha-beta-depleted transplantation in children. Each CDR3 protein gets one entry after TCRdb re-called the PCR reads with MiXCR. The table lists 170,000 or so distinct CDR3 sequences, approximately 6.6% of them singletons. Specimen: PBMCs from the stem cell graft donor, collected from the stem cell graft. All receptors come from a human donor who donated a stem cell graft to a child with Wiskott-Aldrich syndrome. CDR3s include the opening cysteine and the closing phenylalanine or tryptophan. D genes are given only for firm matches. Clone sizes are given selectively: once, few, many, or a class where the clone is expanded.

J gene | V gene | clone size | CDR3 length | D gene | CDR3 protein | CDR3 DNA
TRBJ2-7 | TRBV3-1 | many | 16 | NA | CASSQDGRGSSYEQYF | TGTGCCAGCAGCCAAGATGGTCGGGGGAGCTCCTACGAGCAGTACTTC
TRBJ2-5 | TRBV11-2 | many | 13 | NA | CASSGWGIETQYF | TGTGCCAGCAGCGGGTGGGGGATCGAGACCCAGTACTTC
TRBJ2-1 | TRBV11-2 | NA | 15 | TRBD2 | CASSFTSGPYNEQFF | TGTGCCAGCAGCTTCACTAGCGGGCCGTACAATGAGCAGTTCTTC
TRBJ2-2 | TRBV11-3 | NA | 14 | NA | CASATAPNTGELFF | TGTGCCAGCGCGACCGCCCCGAACACCGGGGAGCTGTTTTTT
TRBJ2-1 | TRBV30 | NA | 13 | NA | CAWSVVVYNEQFF | TGTGCCTGGAGTGTTGTGGTCTACAATGAGCAGTTCTTC
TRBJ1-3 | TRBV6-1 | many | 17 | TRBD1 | CASTPKGTGFTGNTIYF | TGTGCCAGCACCCCAAAGGGGACAGGCTTTACTGGAAACACCATATATTTT
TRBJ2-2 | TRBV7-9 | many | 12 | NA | CASSLNVGELFF | TGTGCCAGCAGCTTAAACGTCGGGGAGCTGTTTTTT
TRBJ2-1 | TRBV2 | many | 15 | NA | CASIPGRVSYNEQFF | TGTGCCAGCATCCCGGGTCGAGTTTCCTACAATGAGCAGTTCTTC
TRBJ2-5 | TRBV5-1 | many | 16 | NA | CASSPMAKGGTETQYF | TGCGCCAGCAGCCCCATGGCAAAGGGGGGGACGGAGACCCAGTACTTC
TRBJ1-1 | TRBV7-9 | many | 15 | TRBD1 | CASSNRGQGDTEAFF | TGTGCCAGCAGCAATAGGGGACAGGGCGATACTGAAGCTTTCTTT
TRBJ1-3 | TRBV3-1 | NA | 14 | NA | CASSFGQTGNTIYF | TGTGCCAGCAGCTTCGGACAAACGGGAAACACCATATATTTT
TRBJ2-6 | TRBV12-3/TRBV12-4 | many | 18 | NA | CASSPAGQLFSGANVLTF | TGTGCCAGCAGTCCCGCGGGACAGTTATTCTCTGGGGCCAACGTCCTGACTTTC
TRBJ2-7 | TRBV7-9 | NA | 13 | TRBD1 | CASSSTGFGEQYF | TGTGCCAGCAGCTCGACAGGGTTCGGCGAGCAGTACTTC
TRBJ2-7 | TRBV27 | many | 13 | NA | CASSRPGGDEQYF | TGTGCCAGCAGTCGGCCCGGAGGGGACGAGCAGTACTTC
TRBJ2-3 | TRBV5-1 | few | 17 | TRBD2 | CASSPRLAGGQGDTQYF | TGCGCCAGCAGCCCTAGACTAGCGGGAGGGCAGGGAGATACGCAGTATTTT
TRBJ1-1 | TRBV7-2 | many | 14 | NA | CASSPMGGNTEAFF | TGTGCCAGCAGCCCTATGGGCGGGAACACTGAAGCTTTCTTT
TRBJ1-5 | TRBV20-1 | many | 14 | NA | CSARDINPDQPQHF | TGCAGTGCTAGAGATATTAATCCCGATCAGCCCCAGCATTTT
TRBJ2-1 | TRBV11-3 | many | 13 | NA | CASSSTSGNEQFF | TGTGCCAGCAGCTCGACTAGTGGCAATGAGCAGTTCTTC
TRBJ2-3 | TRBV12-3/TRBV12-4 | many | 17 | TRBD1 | CASSPLPGQKDTDTQYF | TGTGCCAGCAGTCCCCTCCCGGGACAGAAGGACACAGATACGCAGTATTTT
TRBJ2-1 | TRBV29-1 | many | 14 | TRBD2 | CSVERLAGGDEQFF | TGCAGCGTTGAAAGACTAGCGGGAGGCGATGAGCAGTTCTTC
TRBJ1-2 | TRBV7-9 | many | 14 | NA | CASSLSAGLYGYTF | TGTGCCAGCAGCTTATCGGCAGGACTCTATGGCTACACCTTC
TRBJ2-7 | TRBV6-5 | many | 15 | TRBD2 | CASSPGLAASYEQYF | TGTGCCAGCAGTCCGGGACTAGCGGCCTCCTACGAGCAGTACTTC
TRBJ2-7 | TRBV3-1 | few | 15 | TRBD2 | CASSPREGRSYEQYF | TGTGCCAGCAGCCCGAGGGAGGGAAGGTCCTACGAGCAGTACTTC
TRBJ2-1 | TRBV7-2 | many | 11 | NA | CASSLHPEQFF | TGTGCCAGCAGCTTACATCCAGAGCAGTTCTTC
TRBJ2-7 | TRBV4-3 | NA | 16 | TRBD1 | CASSQDVQGVSYEQYF | TGCGCCAGCAGCCAAGATGTACAGGGGGTATCCTACGAGCAGTACTTC
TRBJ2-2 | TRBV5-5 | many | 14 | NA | CASSLEQGSGELFF | TGTGCCAGCAGCTTGGAACAGGGCTCCGGGGAGCTGTTTTTT
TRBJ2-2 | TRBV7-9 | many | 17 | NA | CASSPATRHAIIGELFF | TGTGCCAGCAGCCCGGCGACGCGACATGCTATCATCGGGGAGCTGTTTTTT
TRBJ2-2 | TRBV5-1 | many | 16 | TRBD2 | CASRPSGGSSTGELFF | TGCGCCAGCAGGCCCTCTGGCGGGAGCAGCACCGGGGAGCTGTTTTTT
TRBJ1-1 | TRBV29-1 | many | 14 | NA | CSVEGPAGITEAFF | TGCAGCGTTGAGGGTCCAGCAGGTATCACTGAAGCTTTCTTT
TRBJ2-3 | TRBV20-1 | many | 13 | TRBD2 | CSARERESDTQYF | TGCAGTGCTAGGGAGCGGGAGTCAGATACGCAGTATTTT
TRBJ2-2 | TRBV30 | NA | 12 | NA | CAWSVGVGELFF | TGTGCCTGGAGTGTTGGGGTCGGGGAGCTGTTTTTT
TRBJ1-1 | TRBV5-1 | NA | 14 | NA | CASSLTLQGTEAFF | TGCGCCAGCAGCTTAACCCTACAGGGAACTGAAGCTTTCTTT
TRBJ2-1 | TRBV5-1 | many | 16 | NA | CASSLALGSSYNEQFF | TGCGCCAGCAGCTTAGCGCTAGGAAGCTCCTACAATGAGCAGTTCTTC
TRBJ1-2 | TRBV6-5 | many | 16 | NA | CASSSLGPGTNYGYTF | TGTGCCAGCAGTTCCCTAGGTCCAGGGACTAACTATGGCTACACCTTC
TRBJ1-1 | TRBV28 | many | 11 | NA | CASSLKLRAFF | TGTGCCAGCAGTTTAAAATTAAGGGCTTTCTTT
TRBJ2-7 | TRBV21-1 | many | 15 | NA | CASSPKQRPVGEQYF | TGTGCCAGCAGCCCCAAACAGCGACCCGTAGGGGAGCAGTACTTC
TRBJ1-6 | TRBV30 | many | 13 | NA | CAWSGGSNGPLHF | TGTGCCTGGAGTGGAGGGAGTAACGGGCCCCTCCACTTT
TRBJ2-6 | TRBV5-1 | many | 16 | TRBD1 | CASSLVQGAGANVLTF | TGCGCCAGCAGCTTGGTTCAGGGGGCTGGGGCCAACGTCCTGACTTTC
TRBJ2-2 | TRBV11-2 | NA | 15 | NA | CASSAPRGVPGELFF | TGTGCCAGCAGCGCACCCAGGGGGGTCCCCGGGGAGCTGTTTTTT
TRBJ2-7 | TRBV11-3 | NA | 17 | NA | CASRRKQGPHSSYEQYF | TGTGCCAGCAGAAGGAAACAGGGCCCCCACAGCTCCTACGAGCAGTACTTC
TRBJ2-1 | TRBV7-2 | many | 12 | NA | CASSSHSGQKFF | TGTGCCAGCAGCTCCCATAGCGGCCAGAAGTTCTTC
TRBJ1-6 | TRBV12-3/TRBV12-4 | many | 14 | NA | CASSLKGGDSPLHF | TGTGCCAGCAGTTTAAAGGGAGGGGATTCACCCCTCCACTTT
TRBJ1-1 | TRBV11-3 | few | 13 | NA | CASSLELWTEAFF | TGTGCCAGCAGCTTAGAACTCTGGACTGAAGCTTTCTTT
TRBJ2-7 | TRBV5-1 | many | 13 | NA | CASSTRAHYEQYF | TGCGCCAGCAGTACCAGGGCGCACTACGAGCAGTACTTC
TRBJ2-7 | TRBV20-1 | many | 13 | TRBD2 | CSAKLAGVHEQYF | TGCAGTGCAAAACTAGCGGGAGTGCACGAGCAGTACTTC
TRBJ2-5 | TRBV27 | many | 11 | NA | CASSDGETQYF | TGTGCCAGCAGTGACGGAGAGACCCAGTACTTC